This T cell receptor (beta chain) was sequenced in a study of T cell responses to AZD1222 COVID-19 vaccine. Remarks on this clone: Its antigen is unknown.

The study's findings and limits: Donor demographics were predominantly white British with a female majority; clonal diversity may be underestimated. Dominant CD4 TCR responses targeted spike regions 160-218 and 743-854. Seropositive status at baseline applied to only six AZD1222 recipients.

Germline loops: CDR1 SGHTA, CDR2 FQGNSA. Trimming at V came to 1 base and at J to 6 bases, leaving 13 bases not matched to a gene. The CDR3 has 19 residues. Clones were read by immunoSEQ multiplex PCR, and TCRdb kept only the in-frame ones, dropping some. The sample consists of more than 150,000 clones, 90% of them appearing once. The starting material was peripheral blood, obtained on day 0 of AZD1222 vaccination. The V and J genes are TRBV7-2 and TRBJ2-3; TRBD2 matches 13 bases. This TCR was sampled from an adult in good health. CDR3 protein: CASSLGLAGGRMTSDTQYF. The CDR3 bases are TGTGCCAGCAGCTTAGGACTAGCGGGAGGAAGGATGACCTCGGATACGCAGTATTTT.